This entry is about one TCR beta chain. Original analysis: The assay estimated nucleated cells by amplifying reference gene primers. TCRdb keeps only in-frame clones here, not all; method: immunoSEQ multiplex PCR. The DNA gave D and trimming, while V, J and clone size come from that table. The profile shows about 150,000 clones, more than 80% of them singletons. The entry originates in a study of blood T cell repertoires in COVID-19. As for the study in general: Whether acute or convalescent, the COVID-19 samples came from the United States, Italy and Spain. T cells, B-cell-depleted T cells, or PBMCs provided the cDNA or gDNA that served as material.

The CDR3 length is 18 residues. With V trimmed by 3 bases and J by 3 bases, 10 bases remained unmatched. CDR1 and CDR2 from the germline V gene are LNHNV and YYDKDF (reference sequence). This clonotype was sampled from a man between 65 and 85 years old with acute or convalescent COVID-19. V usage is TRBV15 and J usage is TRBJ1-6; 8 bases are a match to TRBD1. Input material: peripheral blood. CDR3 loop: CATSRAMGQVIYNSPLHF. CDR3 nucleotides: TGTGCCACCAGCAGGGCCATGGGACAGGTCATCTATAATTCACCCCTCCACTTT. Combining the CDR3 with reference TRBV15 and TRBJ1-6 gives the whole variable domain DAMVIQNPRYQVTQFGKPVTLSCSQTLNHNVMYWYQQKSSQAPKLLFHYYDKDFNNEADTPDNFQSRRPNTSFCFLDIRSPGLGDTAMYLCATSRAMGQVIYNSPLHFGNGTRLTVT.